These 14 T cell receptor beta chains were all obtained from the same sample, sequenced in a study of control samples from healthy donors and cancer patients. The protocol was immunoSEQ multiplex PCR, while the TCRdb copy is restricted to in-frame clones and leaves out a portion. Among more than 95,000 clones, approximately 92% were seen once, and the ten largest hold just under 0.6%. The sample taken for sequencing was PBMCs. Every receptor here comes from an older man with head and neck cancer.

This chain joins TRBV19 and TRBJ2-2, with 12 bases identical to TRBD1. The ends lost 4 bases at V and 5 bases at J; junction bases unmatched: 11. The CDR3 totals 18 residues. Per the germline V gene, CDR1 is LNHDA and CDR2 is SQIVND (reference sequence). The DNA for the CDR3 is TGTGCCAGTAGTAAAAACCGGGACAGGGGGCGCGGGACCGGGGAGCTGTTTTTT. Protein sequence: CASSKNRDRGRGTGELFF. The full variable domain, rest sourced from reference TRBV19 and TRBJ2-2, is DGGITQSPKYLFRKEGQNVTLSCEQNLNHDAMYWYRQDPGQGLRLIYYSQIVNDFQKGDIAEGYSVSREKKESFPLTVTSAQKNPTAFYLCASSKNRDRGRGTGELFFGEGSRLTVL.

This clone appeared a few times. The chain joins TRBV19 to TRBJ1-1; D remains unclear. The CDR3 covers 15 residues. V was cut by 1 base and J by 2 bases, with 11 bases left in between. CDR1 and CDR2 (germline): LNHDA, SQIVND (reference sequence). The CDR3 here is CASSIVFAENTEAFF. Written as DNA, the CDR3 is TGTGCCAGTAGTATAGTTTTCGCAGAAAACACTGAAGCTTTCTTT.

This chain connects TRBV25-1 to TRBJ2-1; perhaps TRBD2 as D (5 bases). CDR1 and CDR2 from the germline V gene are MGHDK and SYGVNS. The V end was cut by 4 bases, the J end by 13 bases, with 14 bases between. This CDR3 is 12 amino acids long. The CDR3, as DNA: TGTGCCAGCAGTGCCCGGACTGGAATTCAGTTCTTC. As protein: CASSARTGIQFF.

The chain couples TRBV6-9 to TRBJ2-2, with a possible D match to TRBD1 (5 bases). This CDR3 is 14 amino acids long. Looked up from germline, CDR1 is MNHGY and CDR2 is SVAAGI. DNA of the CDR3: TGTGTCAAACTCATGGGCAGGGCCCCCGGGGAGCTGTTTTTT. Residues: CVKLMGRAPGELFF.

The chain employs TRBV5-1 and TRBJ2-5; TRBD1 might be the D (6 bases). The V gene lost 2 bases and the J gene lost 5 bases, with 13 bases spanning the gap. This CDR3 region has 14 residues. CDR1 and CDR2 (germline): SGHRS, YFSETQ. The CDR3: CASSLTGFWETQYF. DNA for the CDR3: TGCGCCAGCAGCTTAACAGGGTTTTGGGAGACCCAGTACTTC.

The chain uses TRBV21-1 and TRBJ2-5; the table calls TRBD1, which could not be checked here. TRBV21-1 is assigned pseudogene status. CDR3 length equals 14 residues. The CDR3 here is CASSGTGRSETQYF. The CDR3 bases are TGTGCCAGCAGCGGGACAGGGAGGTCGGAGACCCAGTACTTC.

J is TRBJ1-2 and V is TRBV30; D ambiguous. This CDR3 has 15 residues. V lost 0 bases, J lost 4 bases, and 15 bases lay in between. Germline loops: CDR1 GTSNPN, CDR2 SVGIG (reference sequence). The CDR3 loop is CAWSVKGVGIYGYTF. In DNA form, the CDR3 reads TGTGCCTGGAGTGTAAAGGGCGTCGGGATCTATGGCTACACCTTC.

This chain connects TRBV20-1 to TRBJ2-4; a possible D gene is TRBD2 (7 bases). From germline, CDR1 is DFQATT and CDR2 SNEGSKA (reference sequence). Trimming cost V 3 bases and J 1 base, with 13 bases left between them. The CDR3 spans 15 residues. The CDR3 region is CSASAGARAKNIQYF. CDR3 bases: TGCAGTGCTAGTGCGGGGGCTAGGGCCAAAAACATTCAGTACTTC.

The V call is TRBV12-3 or TRBV12-4, the J call TRBJ2-5, with a possible D match to TRBD2 (6 bases). V lost 5 bases to trimming and J lost 10 bases, with 14 bases between them. The CDR3 has 12 amino acids. CDR3 coding DNA: TGTGCCAGCAGTCAACGGCGGGATGGCCAGTACTTC. Translation: CASSQRRDGQYF.

The chain uses TRBV9 and TRBJ2-2, with unresolved D. Germline CDR1 SGDLS, CDR2 YYNGEE. V gave up 4 bases and J gave up 4 bases, with 14 bases separating them. This CDR3 contains 15 residues. The CDR3 nucleotides are TGTGCCAGCAGCCGGTCCAGCTCGAGCACCGGGGAGCTGTTTTTT. Amino acids: CASSRSSSSTGELFF.

The chain links TRBV6-1 to TRBJ1-1; possibly TRBD1 for D (5 bases). Germline V lookup: CDR1 MNHNS, CDR2 SASEGT. The V end was cut by 4 bases, the J end by 0 bases, with 15 bases between. The CDR3 covers 16 residues. CDR3 bases: TGTGCCAGCAGTGCGTCCTGGACACTCATGAACACTGAAGCTTTCTTT. The encoded protein is CASSASWTLMNTEAFF.

This clone was counted a single time. V and J are TRBV18 and TRBJ1-1; TRBD1 matches at 9 bases. This CDR3 contains 14 residues. Trimming took 4 bases from V and 1 from J; bases not matched to a gene: 1. Germline loops: CDR1 KGHSH, CDR2 LQKENI. The CDR3 DNA is TGTGCCAGCTCACAGGACAGGGGGAACACTGAAGCTTTCTTT. Amino acids: CASSQDRGNTEAFF.

The chain joins TRBV6-5 to TRBJ2-7; D is undetermined. The V gene's germline CDR1 is MNHEY and CDR2 SVGAGI. This CDR3 comprises 14 residues. Between the trimmed V and J ends, which lost 7 bases and 2 bases, there was a span of 15 bases. Here the CDR3 DNA reads TGTGCCAGCAAGTTGTTAGGTCCCACCTACGAGCAGTACTTC. Encoded protein: CASKLLGPTYEQYF.

The chain links TRBV5-1 to TRBJ1-2; 10 bases line up with TRBD1. The CDR3 is 15 amino acids. V was pared by 2 bases and J by 4 bases, with 5 bases of the junction left unmatched. CDR1 is SGHRS and CDR2 is YFSETQ in the germline V gene. The CDR3 sequence: CASSFRDRGPYGYTF. The CDR3 DNA sequence: TGCGCCAGCAGCTTCCGGGACAGGGGTCCCTATGGCTACACCTTC. Looking up the rest from reference TRBV5-1 and TRBJ1-2 gives the full variable domain: KAGVTQTPRYLIKTRGQQVTLSCSPISGHRSVSWYQQTPGQGLQFLFEYFSETQRNKGNFPGRFSGRQFSNSRSEMNVSTLELGDSALYLCASSFRDRGPYGYTFGSGTRLTVV.